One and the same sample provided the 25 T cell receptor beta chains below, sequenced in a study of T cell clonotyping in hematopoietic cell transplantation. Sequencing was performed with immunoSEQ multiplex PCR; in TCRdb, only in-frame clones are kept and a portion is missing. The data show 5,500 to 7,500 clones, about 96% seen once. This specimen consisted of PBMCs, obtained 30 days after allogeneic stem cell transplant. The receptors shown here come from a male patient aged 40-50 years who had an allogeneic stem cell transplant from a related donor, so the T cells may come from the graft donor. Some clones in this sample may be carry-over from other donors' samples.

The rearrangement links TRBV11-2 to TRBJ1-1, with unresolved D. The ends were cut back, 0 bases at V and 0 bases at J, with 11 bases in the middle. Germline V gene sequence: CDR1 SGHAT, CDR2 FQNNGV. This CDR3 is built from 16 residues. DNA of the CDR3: TGTGCCAGCAGCTTAGAAGGGCAGGTGTTGAACACTGAAGCTTTCTTT. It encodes CASSLEGQVLNTEAFF.

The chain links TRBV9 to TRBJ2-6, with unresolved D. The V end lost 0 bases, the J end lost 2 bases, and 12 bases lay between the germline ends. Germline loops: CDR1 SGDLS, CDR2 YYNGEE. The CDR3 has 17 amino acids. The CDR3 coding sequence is TGTGCCAGCAGCGTAGCAGTCGACCCAGCTGGGGCCAACGTCCTGACTTTC. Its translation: CASSVAVDPAGANVLTF.

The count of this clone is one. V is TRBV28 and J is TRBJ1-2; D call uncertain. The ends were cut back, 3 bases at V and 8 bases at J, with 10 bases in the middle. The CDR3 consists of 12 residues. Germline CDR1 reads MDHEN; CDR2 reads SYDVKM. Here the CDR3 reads CASSLSLGGYTF. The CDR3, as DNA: TGTGCCAGCAGTTTGAGTTTAGGAGGCTACACCTTC.

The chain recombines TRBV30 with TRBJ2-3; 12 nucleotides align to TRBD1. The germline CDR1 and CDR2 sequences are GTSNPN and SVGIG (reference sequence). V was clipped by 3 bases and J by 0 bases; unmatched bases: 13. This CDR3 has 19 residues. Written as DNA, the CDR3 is TGTGCCTGGAGCCGCGCCCTTCCGGGACAGGGGGCCAGCACAGATACGCAGTATTTT. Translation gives CAWSRALPGQGASTDTQYF.

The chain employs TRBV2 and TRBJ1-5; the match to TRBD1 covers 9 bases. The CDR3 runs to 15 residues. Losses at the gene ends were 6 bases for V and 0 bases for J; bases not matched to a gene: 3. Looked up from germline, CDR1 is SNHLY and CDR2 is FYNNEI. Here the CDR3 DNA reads TGTGCCAGCAGGAGGGACAGGGATAGCAATCAGCCCCAGCATTTT. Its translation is CASRRDRDSNQPQHF.

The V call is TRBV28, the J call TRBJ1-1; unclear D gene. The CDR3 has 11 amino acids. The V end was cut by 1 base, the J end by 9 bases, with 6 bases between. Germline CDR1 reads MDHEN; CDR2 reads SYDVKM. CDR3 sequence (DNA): TGTGCCAGCAGTTTATACAGCAAAGCTTTCTTT. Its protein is CASSLYSKAFF.

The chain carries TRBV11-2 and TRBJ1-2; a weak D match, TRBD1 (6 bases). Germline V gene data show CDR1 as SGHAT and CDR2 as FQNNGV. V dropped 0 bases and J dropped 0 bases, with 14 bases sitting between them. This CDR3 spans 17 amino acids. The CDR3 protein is CASSLDFDRTANYGYTF. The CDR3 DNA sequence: TGTGCCAGCAGCTTAGACTTCGACAGGACAGCTAACTATGGCTACACCTTC.

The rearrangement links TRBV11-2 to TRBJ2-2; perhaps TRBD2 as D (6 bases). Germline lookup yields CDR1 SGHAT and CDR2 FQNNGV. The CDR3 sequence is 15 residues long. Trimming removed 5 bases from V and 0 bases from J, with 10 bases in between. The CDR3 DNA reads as TGTGCCAGCAGCCGGGACTTTACGAACACCGGGGAGCTGTTTTTT. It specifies CASSRDFTNTGELFF.

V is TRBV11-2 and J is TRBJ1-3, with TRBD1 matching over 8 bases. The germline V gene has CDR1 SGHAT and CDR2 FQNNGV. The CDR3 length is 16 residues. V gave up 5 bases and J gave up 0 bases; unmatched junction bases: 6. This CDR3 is CASSNRGSGSGNTIYF. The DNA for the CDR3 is TGTGCCAGCAGCAACAGGGGGTCCGGCTCTGGAAACACCATATATTTT.

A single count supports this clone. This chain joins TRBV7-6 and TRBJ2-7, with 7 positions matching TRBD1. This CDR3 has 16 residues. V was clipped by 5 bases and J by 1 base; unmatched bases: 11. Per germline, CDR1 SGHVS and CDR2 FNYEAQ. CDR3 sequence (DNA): TGTGCCAGCAGCCCGTTGCCCGGGACAGAGTCCTACGAGCAGTACTTC. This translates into CASSPLPGTESYEQYF.

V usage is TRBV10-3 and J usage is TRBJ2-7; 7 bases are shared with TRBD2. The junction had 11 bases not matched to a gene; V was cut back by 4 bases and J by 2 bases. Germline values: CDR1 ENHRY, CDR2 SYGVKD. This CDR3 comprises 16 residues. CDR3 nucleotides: TGTGCCATCAGTGCGCCGGGGGGTACTGAAACCTACGAGCAGTACTTC. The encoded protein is CAISAPGGTETYEQYF.

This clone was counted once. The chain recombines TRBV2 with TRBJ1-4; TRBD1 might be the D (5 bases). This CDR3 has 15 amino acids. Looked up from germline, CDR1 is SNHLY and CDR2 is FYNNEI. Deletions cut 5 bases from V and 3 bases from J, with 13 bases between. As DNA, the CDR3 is TGTGCCAGCAGTCCCCAGGGATATCCTAATGAAAAACTGTTTTTT. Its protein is CASSPQGYPNEKLFF.

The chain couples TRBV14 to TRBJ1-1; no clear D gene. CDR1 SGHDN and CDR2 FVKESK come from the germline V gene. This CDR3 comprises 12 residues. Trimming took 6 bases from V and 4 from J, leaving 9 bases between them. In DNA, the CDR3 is TGTGCCAGCAGGTCGTTGGGCACTGAAGCTTTCTTT. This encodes CASRSLGTEAFF.

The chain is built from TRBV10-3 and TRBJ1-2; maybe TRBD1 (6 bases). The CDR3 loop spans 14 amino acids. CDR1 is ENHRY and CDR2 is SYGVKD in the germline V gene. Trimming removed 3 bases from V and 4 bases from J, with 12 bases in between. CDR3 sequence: CAISERGPGYGYTF. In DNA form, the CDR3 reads TGTGCCATCAGTGAACGGGGGCCCGGCTATGGCTACACCTTC.

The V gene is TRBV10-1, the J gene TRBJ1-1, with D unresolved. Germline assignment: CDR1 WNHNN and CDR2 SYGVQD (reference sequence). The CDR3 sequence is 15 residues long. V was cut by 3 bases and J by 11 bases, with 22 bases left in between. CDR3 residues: CASSDRQRGSEAAFF. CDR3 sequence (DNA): TGCGCCAGCAGTGATCGTCAGCGAGGTAGCGAGGCGGCTTTCTTT.

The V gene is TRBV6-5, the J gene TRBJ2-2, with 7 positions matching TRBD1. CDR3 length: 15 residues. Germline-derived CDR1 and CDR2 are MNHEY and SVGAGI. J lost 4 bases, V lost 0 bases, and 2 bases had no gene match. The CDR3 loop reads CASSYSGTVTGELFF. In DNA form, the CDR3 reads TGTGCCAGCAGTTACTCCGGGACAGTCACCGGGGAGCTGTTTTTT.

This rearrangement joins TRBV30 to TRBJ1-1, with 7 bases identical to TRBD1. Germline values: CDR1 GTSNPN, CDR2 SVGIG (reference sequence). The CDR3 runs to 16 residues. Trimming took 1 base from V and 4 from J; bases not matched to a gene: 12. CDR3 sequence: CAWSDLHRGIFTEAFF. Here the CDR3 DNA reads TGTGCCTGGAGTGATCTGCACAGGGGTATTTTCACTGAAGCTTTCTTT.

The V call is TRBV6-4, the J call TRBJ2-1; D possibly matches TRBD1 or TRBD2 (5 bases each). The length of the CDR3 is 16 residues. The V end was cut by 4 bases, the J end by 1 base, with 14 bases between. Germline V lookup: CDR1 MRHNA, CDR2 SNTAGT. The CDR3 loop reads CASSGSGSGSYNEQFF. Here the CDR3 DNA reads TGTGCCAGCAGTGGCTCAGGGAGTGGATCCTACAATGAGCAGTTCTTC.

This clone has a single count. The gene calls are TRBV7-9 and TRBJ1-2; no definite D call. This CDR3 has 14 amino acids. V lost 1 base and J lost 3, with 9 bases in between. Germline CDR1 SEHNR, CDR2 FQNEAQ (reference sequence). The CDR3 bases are TGTGCCAGCAGCTTAGGGCAGGAGGACTATGGCTACACCTTC. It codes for CASSLGQEDYGYTF.

The CDR3 sequence is CASSLGGGAYEQYF. DNA of the CDR3: TGTGCCAGCAGTTTAGGCGGGGGGGCCTACGAGCAGTACTTC. V is TRBV28 and J is TRBJ2-7; 9 bases match TRBD2. The J segment lost 2 bases and the V segment lost 2 bases, leaving 1 base of the junction unmatched. This CDR3 is 14 amino acids long. In germline, CDR1 is MDHEN, CDR2 SYDVKM. Looking up the rest from reference TRBV28 and TRBJ2-7 gives the full variable domain: DVKVTQSSRYLVKRTGEKVFLECVQDMDHENMFWYRQDPGLGLRLIYFSYDVKMKEKGDIPEGYSVSREKKERFSLILESASTNQTSMYLCASSLGGGAYEQYFGPGTRLTVT.

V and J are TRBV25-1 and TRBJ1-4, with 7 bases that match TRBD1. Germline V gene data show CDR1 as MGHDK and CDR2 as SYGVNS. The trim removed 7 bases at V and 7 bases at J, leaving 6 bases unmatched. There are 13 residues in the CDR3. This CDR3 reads CASIRGPGEKLFF. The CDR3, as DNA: TGTGCCAGCATTAGGGGGCCCGGTGAAAAACTGTTTTTT.

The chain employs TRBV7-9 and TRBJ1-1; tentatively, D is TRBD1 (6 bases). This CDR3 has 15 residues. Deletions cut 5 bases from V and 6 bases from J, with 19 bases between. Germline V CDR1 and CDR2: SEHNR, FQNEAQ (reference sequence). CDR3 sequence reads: CASSLHREGGPEAFF. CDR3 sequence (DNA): TGTGCCAGCAGCCTACACAGGGAAGGTGGTCCTGAAGCTTTCTTT.

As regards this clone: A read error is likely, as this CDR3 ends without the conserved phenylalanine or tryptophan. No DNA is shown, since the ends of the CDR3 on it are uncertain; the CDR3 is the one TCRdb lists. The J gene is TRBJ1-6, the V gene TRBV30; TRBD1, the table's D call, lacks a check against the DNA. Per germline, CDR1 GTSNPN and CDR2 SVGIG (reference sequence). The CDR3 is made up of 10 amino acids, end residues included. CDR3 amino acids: CAWSVDRLPQ.

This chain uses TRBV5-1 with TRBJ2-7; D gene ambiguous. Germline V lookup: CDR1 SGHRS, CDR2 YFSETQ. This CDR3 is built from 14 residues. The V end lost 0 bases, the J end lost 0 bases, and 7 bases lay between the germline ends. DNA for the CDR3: TGCGCCAGCAGCTTGGGGGATCACTCCTACGAGCAGTACTTC. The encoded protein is CASSLGDHSYEQYF.

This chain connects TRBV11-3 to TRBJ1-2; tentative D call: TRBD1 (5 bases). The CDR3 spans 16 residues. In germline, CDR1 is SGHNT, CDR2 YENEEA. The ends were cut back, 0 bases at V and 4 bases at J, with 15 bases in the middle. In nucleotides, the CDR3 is TGTGCCAGCAGCTTAGAGGGACGCGGGGGTACCTATGGCTACACCTTC. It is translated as CASSLEGRGGTYGYTF.